Sequencing of this T cell receptor beta chain was carried out in a study of T cells in Graves' hyperthyroidism and ophthalmopathy. General study results and limits: Researchers report that a 13 V-J model separated ophthalmopathy from stable hyperthyroidism.

This clonotype was recorded a few times. The antigen remains undetermined. Amplified TCR beta CDR3 regions derived from RNA transcripts. In the first-round RT-PCR of the TCR CDR3, the HTBI primer set was used. TCRdb independently ran MiXCR on the multiplex PCR reads; one entry per CDR3 protein. The table lists roughly 840,000 distinct CDR3 sequences, over 35% of them singletons. Per germline, CDR1 MNHEY and CDR2 SVGAGI. The CDR3 consists of 14 residues. Trimming cost V 7 bases and J 2 bases; bases outside gene matches: 3. The rearrangement joins TRBV6-5 to TRBJ2-5, with TRBD2 matching 11 bases. The receptor's source is a man aged 18-30 years with Graves' hyperthyroidism. Sequencing was carried out using blood. DNA of the CDR3: TGTGCCAGCACCATAGCGGGGGGGCAAGAGACCCAGTACTTC. This codes for CASTIAGGQETQYF.